Included here is one T cell receptor (beta chain) sequence, with context. This specimen comes from a study of blood T cell repertoires in COVID-19. CDR1 is SNHLY and CDR2 is FYNNEI in the germline V gene. V was pared by 8 bases and J by 3 bases, with 6 bases of the junction left unmatched. CDR3 length: 14 residues. Profiled with immunoSEQ multiplex PCR; TCRdb holds only in-frame clones, not every one. Of 300,000 to 450,000 clones listed, around 84% were seen once; the top ten hold more than 0.95%. This rearrangement joins TRBV2 to TRBJ1-3; 8 bases are a match to TRBD1. This receptor was taken from a human donor with acute or convalescent COVID-19. The donor label of this sample is uncertain. Sequenced material: peripheral blood. The CDR3 nucleotides are TGTGCCAGCCAGCTGACAGGGGTTGGAAACACCATATATTTT. Protein: CASQLTGVGNTIYF.